The clone carrying this T cell receptor beta chain was seen ten or more times. The sample comes from a study of regulatory T cells in long-lasting Graves disease. Time point in this sample: newly diagnosed GD, antithyroid drugs for less than 3 months. RNA isolated from PBMCs was used to make the TCR library. Combining iRepertoire HTBI primers with Arm-PCR of CDR3 regions, the authors built TCR beta libraries. One entry per CDR3 protein, called by TCRdb with MiXCR from the multiplex PCR reads. The profile shows around 240,000 distinct CDR3 sequences, about 20% of them singletons. The CDR3 covers 15 residues. V lost 3 bases to trimming and J lost 4 bases, with 18 bases between them. CDR1 and CDR2 from the germline V gene are DFQATT and SNEGSKA (reference sequence). The same specimen was also included in a second study, on T cells in Graves' hyperthyroidism and ophthalmopathy. That work adds: Clinical symptoms, serum thyroxine, TRAb, thyroid ultrasound and orbital computed tomography informed diagnoses. The TCR CDR3 was amplified in a first-round RT-PCR using the HTBI primer set. With a median lead of about 6.9 months before onset, the model predicted ophthalmopathy.

The chain has TRBV20-1 and TRBJ1-1; tentative D call: TRBD1 (6 bases). The input for sequencing was peripheral blood mononuclear cells (PBMCs), taken at new diagnosis, from a patient treated with antithyroid drugs. This clonotype originated in a woman aged 25-40 years with Graves disease. CDR3 nucleotide sequence: TGCAGTGCTAGGAAACAGGGTAGGGCGGGCACTGAAGCTTTCTTT. The encoded protein is CSARKQGRAGTEAFF.